This section outlines one TCR beta chain sequence together with its context. Its target is not known. The sequenced template was RNA, covering the TCR beta CDR3 region. First-round RT-PCR used HTBI primers; second-round multiplex PCR followed. TCRdb re-called the multiplex PCR reads with MiXCR, one entry per CDR3 protein. This sample yields about 480,000 distinct CDR3 sequences, of which 13% to 15% are seen a single time; more than 8.5% belongs to the top ten. Certain patients were not enrolled. These were patients with other autoimmune diseases, uncontrolled infections, pregnancy or lactation. PBMCs stemmed from around 10 ml of fresh peripheral blood. This specimen belongs to a study of Graves' ophthalmopathy and Graves' hyperthyroidism. General study findings and limits: Among thyroid clonotypes expanded above 0.001 frequency, most also appeared in blood. The model's ophthalmopathy progression predictions had about 71% sensitivity and less than 85% specificity.

This receptor was obtained from a woman between 25 and 40 years old with Graves' ophthalmopathy. Sample: blood.

The CDR3 coding sequence is TGCGCCAGCAGCCACACCCTGGCAGACGGCTACACCTTC. Translated: CASSHTLADGYTF. The chain links TRBV4-1 to TRBJ1-2; the D is unclear. CDR3 length equals 13 residues. The V and J ends lost 3 bases and 8 bases respectively, with 13 bases between them. The germline gives CDR1 MGHRA, CDR2 YSYEKL.